This is a list of T cell receptor beta chains from one sample in a study of CD4 T cells in relation to SARS-CoV-2 and coronaviruses. Profiled with immunoSEQ multiplex PCR; TCRdb holds only in-frame clones, not every one. The sample includes 60,000 to 80,000 clones, around 86% seen only once; the top ten take roughly 1.5%. Sequenced input: memory CD4+ T cells from PBMCs. The receptors were sampled from a human donor in good health. CDR3s include the opening cysteine and the closing phenylalanine or tryptophan. D genes are given only for firm matches. The listing skips clone size in some rows; elsewhere it reads once, few, many or a size class.

cdr3_aa | cdr3_nt | clone_size | v_call | d_call | j_call
CAWSGLAGFETQYF | TGTGCCTGGAGTGGGCTAGCGGGGTTTGAGACCCAGTACTTC | NA | TRBV30 | TRBD2 | TRBJ2-5
CAWSVRMSAKNIQYF | TGTGCCTGGAGTGTACGGATGTCTGCCAAAAACATTCAGTACTTC | NA | TRBV30 | NA | TRBJ2-4
CASSLGNSNQPQHF | TGTGCCAGCAGCTTGGGAAATAGCAATCAGCCCCAGCATTTT | NA | TRBV5-4 | NA | TRBJ1-5
CASSLAAGQGAWDTEAFF | TGTGCCAGCAGCTTGGCTGCGGGACAGGGCGCCTGGGACACTGAAGCTTTCTTT | NA | TRBV5-4 | TRBD1 | TRBJ1-1
CASRKRGRGFSGANVLTF | TGTGCCAGCAGGAAGAGGGGGAGGGGTTTCTCTGGGGCCAACGTCCTGACTTTC | NA | TRBV28 | NA | TRBJ2-6
CASSPRGRGTGELFF | TGTGCCAGCAGCCCCAGGGGGCGAGGCACCGGGGAGCTGTTTTTT | NA | TRBV11-1 | TRBD1 | TRBJ2-2
CASMSRGVPYNEQFF | TGCGCCAGCATGTCGCGGGGCGTGCCATACAATGAGCAGTTCTTC | NA | TRBV4-1 | NA | TRBJ2-1
CASSPDRAASNYGYTF | TGTGCCAGCTCACCGGACAGGGCGGCCTCTAACTATGGCTACACCTTC | NA | TRBV18 | TRBD1 | TRBJ1-2
CASSQGRGRGYETQYF | TGTGCCAGCAGCCAAGGGAGGGGGCGGGGTTACGAGACCCAGTACTTC | NA | TRBV3-1/TRBV3-2 | NA | TRBJ2-5
CASSLYGELFF | TGTGCCAGCAGTTTGTACGGGGAGCTGTTTTTT | NA | TRBV28 | NA | TRBJ2-2
CASSGGGGWGDYNEQFF | TGTGCCAGCAGCGGGGGAGGAGGGTGGGGGGACTACAATGAGCAGTTCTTC | NA | TRBV4-2 | NA | TRBJ2-1
CASSLRTGVAGETQYF | TGTGCCAGCAGCTTACGAACAGGGGTAGCGGGGGAGACCCAGTACTTC | NA | TRBV7-2 | NA | TRBJ2-5
CASSSLGKAGRNTEAFF | TGTGCCAGCAGTTCCCTAGGAAAGGCCGGACGGAACACTGAAGCTTTCTTT | NA | TRBV5-6 | NA | TRBJ1-1
CASSQGATQETQYF | TGTGCCAGCAGTCAGGGGGCAACCCAAGAGACCCAGTACTTC | NA | TRBV2 | TRBD1 | TRBJ2-5
CASRARQGEDSPLHF | TGTGCCAGCAGAGCCAGACAGGGGGAGGATTCACCCCTCCACTTT | NA | TRBV28 | TRBD1 | TRBJ1-6
CASSLGVAVQETQYF | TGCGCCAGCAGCTTGGGGGTAGCGGTTCAAGAGACCCAGTACTTC | once | TRBV5-1 | NA | TRBJ2-5
CASTRAGRAYNEQFF | TGTGCCAGCACCCGGGCGGGACGGGCCTACAATGAGCAGTTCTTC | NA | TRBV6-5 | NA | TRBJ2-1
CASSLGQGIKYNEQFF | TGTGCCAGCAGCTTAGGACAGGGCATCAAATACAATGAGCAGTTCTTC | medium-sized | TRBV7-9 | TRBD1 | TRBJ2-1
CATSDYRTGLPGELFF | TGTGCCACCAGTGATTACAGGACAGGCCTCCCCGGGGAGCTGTTTTTT | NA | TRBV24-1 | TRBD1 | TRBJ2-2
CASSFGLNTEAFF | TGTGCCAGCAGCTTCGGCCTGAACACTGAAGCTTTCTTT | once | TRBV5-5 | NA | TRBJ1-1
CASSYHDRGQSYEQYF | TGTGCCAGCAGTTACCATGACAGGGGGCAATCCTACGAGCAGTACTTC | NA | TRBV6-5 | TRBD1 | TRBJ2-7
CASSRSNRLNSPLHF | TGCGCCAGCAGCCGATCCAACAGGCTCAATTCACCCCTCCACTTT | NA | TRBV5-1 | NA | TRBJ1-6
CASSPGQAQPQHF | TGTGCCAGCAGCCCGGGACAGGCCCAGCCCCAGCATTTT | NA | TRBV7-2 | TRBD1 | TRBJ1-5
CASHRALNHEQYF | TGTGCCAGTCACCGGGCCCTAAACCACGAGCAGTACTTC | NA | TRBV6-5 | NA | TRBJ2-7
CASSPTNTGELFF | TGTGCCAGCAGTCCCACGAACACCGGGGAGCTGTTTTTT | NA | TRBV2 | NA | TRBJ2-2
CASSLSPAGKNEQFF | TGCGCCAGCAGCTTGTCTCCAGCGGGGAAAAATGAGCAGTTCTTC | NA | TRBV5-1 | TRBD2 | TRBJ2-1
CASSLGLAGGRDTQYF | TGTGCCAGCAGTTTAGGGCTAGCGGGGGGGCGAGATACGCAGTATTTT | NA | TRBV28 | TRBD2 | TRBJ2-3
CASKNLAGSTDTQYF | TGTGCCAGCAAAAACTTAGCGGGAAGCACAGATACGCAGTATTTT | once | TRBV2 | TRBD2 | TRBJ2-3
CASSGASLDEQYF | TGTGCCAGTAGTGGGGCCAGCCTGGACGAGCAGTACTTC | NA | TRBV19 | NA | TRBJ2-7
CATSRDKGIAGGDDTQYF | TGTGCCACCAGCAGAGATAAAGGTATAGCGGGAGGCGACGATACGCAGTATTTT | NA | TRBV15 | TRBD2 | TRBJ2-3
CASSDRALGSYEQYF | TGTGCCAGCAGTGACCGGGCCTTGGGCTCCTACGAGCAGTACTTC | NA | TRBV25-1 | NA | TRBJ2-7
CASSQGTGGENEQYF | TGTGCCAGCAGCCAGGGGACAGGGGGCGAGAACGAGCAGTACTTC | NA | TRBV5-4 | TRBD1 | TRBJ2-7
CASSLAGITNTGELFF | TGCGCCAGCAGCTTGGCAGGGATAACGAACACCGGGGAGCTGTTTTTT | once | TRBV5-1 | NA | TRBJ2-2
CASSVVISSGANVLTF | TGTGCCAGCAGTGTGGTTATCAGCTCTGGGGCCAACGTCCTGACTTTC | NA | TRBV6-1 | NA | TRBJ2-6
CASSEPSGGELFF | TGCGCCAGCAGCGAACCTTCGGGCGGGGAGCTGTTTTTT | NA | TRBV5-1 | NA | TRBJ2-2
CASSNCYEQYF | TGTGCCAGCAGCAACTGCTACGAGCAGTACTTC | NA | TRBV21-1 | NA | TRBJ2-7
CAWEPTDRGQSNQPQHF | TGTGCCTGGGAACCAACGGACAGGGGGCAGAGCAATCAGCCCCAGCATTTT | NA | TRBV30 | TRBD1 | TRBJ1-5
CASSLGQDNEKLFF | TGTGCCAGCAGCTTGGGACAGGATAATGAAAAACTGTTTTTT | once | TRBV5-4 | NA | TRBJ1-4
CASSLVRVRQKTQYF | TGTGCCAGCAGCCTCGTGCGGGTGAGGCAGAAGACCCAGTACTTC | NA | TRBV5-6 | NA | TRBJ2-5
CASSHVHEAGDPVEYF | TGTGCCAGCAGCCACGTCCACGAAGCGGGGGACCCGGTGGAGTATTTT | NA | TRBV3-1/TRBV3-2 | TRBD2 | TRBJ2-3
CASSTRPGQGANEQFF | TGTGCCAGCAGTACCAGGCCGGGACAGGGAGCCAATGAGCAGTTCTTC | NA | TRBV2 | TRBD1 | TRBJ2-1
CASRSPRGEPQHF | TGTGCCAGCAGGAGCCCCCGGGGGGAGCCCCAGCATTTT | few | TRBV6-1 | NA | TRBJ1-5
CAVQEGGVPNTEAFF | TGTGCCGTACAAGAAGGGGGCGTCCCGAACACTGAAGCTTTCTTT | NA | TRBV28 | TRBD1 | TRBJ1-1
CSAVGQVNTGELFF | TGCAGCGCTGTGGGACAGGTGAACACCGGGGAGCTGTTTTTT | NA | TRBV29-1 | TRBD1 | TRBJ2-2
CASSSWAVETQYF | TGCGCCAGCAGCTCATGGGCGGTGGAGACGCAGTATTTT | NA | TRBV5-1 | NA | TRBJ2-3
CATSDLSGGPGEQFF | TGTGCCACCAGTGATTTGTCGGGGGGCCCGGGTGAGCAGTTCTTC | NA | TRBV24-1 | NA | TRBJ2-1
CASSLVGGAGYGYTF | TGTGCCAGCAGCTTAGTAGGGGGCGCAGGCTATGGCTACACCTTC | few | TRBV7-8 | TRBD1 | TRBJ1-2
CAWSPGGEQYF | TGTGCCTGGAGCCCGGGTGGAGAGCAGTACTTC | NA | TRBV30 | NA | TRBJ2-7
CASGLTLTGDETEAFF | TGTGCTAGTGGTTTGACCCTGACAGGGGATGAAACTGAAGCTTTCTTT | NA | TRBV12-5 | TRBD1 | TRBJ1-1
CASSPGTGSNKGGANVLTF | TGTGCCAGCAGCCCCGGGACAGGTTCTAATAAGGGTGGGGCCAACGTCCTGACTTTC | NA | TRBV11-2 | TRBD1 | TRBJ2-6
CASSLGLPRGYEQYF | TGCGCCAGCAGCCTGGGGCTGCCTCGCGGTTACGAGCAGTACTTC | NA | TRBV5-1 | NA | TRBJ2-7
CASTPRTSGPYSSYEQYF | TGCGCCAGCACTCCACGGACTAGCGGGCCTTATAGCTCCTACGAGCAGTACTTC | NA | TRBV5-1 | TRBD2 | TRBJ2-7
CASSPGQGRQPQHF | TGCGCCAGCAGCCCTGGACAGGGTCGGCAGCCCCAGCATTTT | NA | TRBV5-1 | TRBD1 | TRBJ1-5